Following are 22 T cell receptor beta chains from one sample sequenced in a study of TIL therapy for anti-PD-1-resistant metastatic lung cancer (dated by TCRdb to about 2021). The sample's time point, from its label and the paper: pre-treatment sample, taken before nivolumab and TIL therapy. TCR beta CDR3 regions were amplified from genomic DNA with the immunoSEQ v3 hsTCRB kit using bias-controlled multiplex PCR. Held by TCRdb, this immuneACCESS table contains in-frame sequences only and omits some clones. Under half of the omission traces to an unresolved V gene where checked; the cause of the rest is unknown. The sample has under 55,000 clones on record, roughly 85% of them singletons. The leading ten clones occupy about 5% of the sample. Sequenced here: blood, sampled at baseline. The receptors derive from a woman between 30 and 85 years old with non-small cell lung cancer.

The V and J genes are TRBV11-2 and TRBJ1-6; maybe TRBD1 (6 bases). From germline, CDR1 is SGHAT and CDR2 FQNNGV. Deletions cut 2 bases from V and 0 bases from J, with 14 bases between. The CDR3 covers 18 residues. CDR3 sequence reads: CASSLTGPRSSYNSPLHF. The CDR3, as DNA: TGTGCCAGCAGCTTAACAGGGCCCCGAAGCTCCTATAATTCACCCCTCCACTTT.

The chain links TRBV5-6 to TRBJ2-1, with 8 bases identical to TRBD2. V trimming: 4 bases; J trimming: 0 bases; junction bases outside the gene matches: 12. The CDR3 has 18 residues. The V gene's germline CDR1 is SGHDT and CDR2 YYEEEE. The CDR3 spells CASSLPVWRGASYNEQFF. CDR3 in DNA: TGTGCCAGCAGCCTGCCTGTCTGGCGGGGGGCCTCCTACAATGAGCAGTTCTTC.

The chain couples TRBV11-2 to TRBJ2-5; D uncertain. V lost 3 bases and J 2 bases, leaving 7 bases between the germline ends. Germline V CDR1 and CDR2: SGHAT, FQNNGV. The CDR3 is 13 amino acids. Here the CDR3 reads CASSFSGQETQYF. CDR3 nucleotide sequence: TGTGCCAGCAGCTTCTCCGGACAAGAGACCCAGTACTTC. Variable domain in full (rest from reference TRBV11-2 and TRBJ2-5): EAGVAQSPRYKIIEKRQSVAFWCNPISGHATLYWYQQILGQGPKLLIQFQNNGVVDDSQLPKDRFSAERLKGVDSTLKIQPAKLEDSAVYLCASSFSGQETQYFGPGTRLLVL.

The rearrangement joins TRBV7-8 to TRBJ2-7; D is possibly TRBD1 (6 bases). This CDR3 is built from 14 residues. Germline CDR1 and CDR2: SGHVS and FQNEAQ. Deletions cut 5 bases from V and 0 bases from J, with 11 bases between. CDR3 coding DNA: TGTGCCAGCAGCAAGGGGGACAACTCCTACGAGCAGTACTTC. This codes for CASSKGDNSYEQYF.

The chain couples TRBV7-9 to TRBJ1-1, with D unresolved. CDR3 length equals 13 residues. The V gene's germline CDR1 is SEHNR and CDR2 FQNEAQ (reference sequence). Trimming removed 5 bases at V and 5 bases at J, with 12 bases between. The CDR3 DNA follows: TGTGCCAGCAGCCTGCTTCGGGAAACTGAAGCTTTCTTT. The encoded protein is CASSLLRETEAFF. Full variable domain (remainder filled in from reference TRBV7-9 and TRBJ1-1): DTGVSQNPRHKITKRGQNVTFRCDPISEHNRLYWYRQTLGQGPEFLTYFQNEAQLEKSRLLSDRFSAERPKGSFSTLEIQRTEQGDSAMYLCASSLLRETEAFFGQGTRLTVV.

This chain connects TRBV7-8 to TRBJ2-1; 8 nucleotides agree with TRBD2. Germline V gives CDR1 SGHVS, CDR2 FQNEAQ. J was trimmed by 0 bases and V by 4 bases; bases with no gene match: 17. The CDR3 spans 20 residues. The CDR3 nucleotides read TGTGCCAGCAGCTCCTATCGAACACTAGCGGCGGGGAGCTCCTACAATGAGCAGTTCTTC. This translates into CASSSYRTLAAGSSYNEQFF.

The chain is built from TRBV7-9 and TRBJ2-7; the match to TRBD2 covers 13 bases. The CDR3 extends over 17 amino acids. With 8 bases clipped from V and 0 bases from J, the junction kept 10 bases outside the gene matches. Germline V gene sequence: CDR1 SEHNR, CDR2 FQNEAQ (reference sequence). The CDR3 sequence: CASAGTSGAQSSYEQYF. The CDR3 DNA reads TGTGCCAGCGCAGGGACTAGCGGGGCTCAAAGCTCCTACGAGCAGTACTTC. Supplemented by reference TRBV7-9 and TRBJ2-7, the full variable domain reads DTGVSQNPRHKITKRGQNVTFRCDPISEHNRLYWYRQTLGQGPEFLTYFQNEAQLEKSRLLSDRFSAERPKGSFSTLEIQRTEQGDSAMYLCASAGTSGAQSSYEQYFGPGTRLTVT.

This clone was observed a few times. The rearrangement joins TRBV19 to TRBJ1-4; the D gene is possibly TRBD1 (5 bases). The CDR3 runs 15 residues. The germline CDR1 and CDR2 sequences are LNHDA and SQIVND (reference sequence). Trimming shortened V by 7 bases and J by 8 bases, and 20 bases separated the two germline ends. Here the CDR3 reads CASTSGRGPWEKLFF. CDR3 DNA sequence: TGTGCCAGTACCTCGGGGCGGGGACCTTGGGAAAAACTGTTTTTT.

The CDR3: CASRSPLGLSGANVLTF. The CDR3 coding sequence is TGTGCCAGCAGGTCACCACTAGGCCTCTCTGGGGCCAACGTCCTGACTTTC. V is TRBV5-6 and J is TRBJ2-6, with D possibly being TRBD2 (5 bases). CDR3 length equals 17 residues. Trimming stripped 5 bases from V and 0 bases from J, with 15 bases between. The germline V gene has CDR1 SGHDT and CDR2 YYEEEE.

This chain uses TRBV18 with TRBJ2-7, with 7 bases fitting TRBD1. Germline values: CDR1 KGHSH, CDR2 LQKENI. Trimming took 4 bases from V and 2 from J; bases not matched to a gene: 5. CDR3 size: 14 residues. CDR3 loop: CASSQDRFPYEQYF. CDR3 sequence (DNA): TGTGCCAGCTCACAGGACAGGTTTCCCTACGAGCAGTACTTC.

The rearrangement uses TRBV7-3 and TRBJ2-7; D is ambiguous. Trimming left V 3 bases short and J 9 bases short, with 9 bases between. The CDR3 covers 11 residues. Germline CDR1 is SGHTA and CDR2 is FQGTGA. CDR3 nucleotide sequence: TGTGCCAGCAGCTTTCGCCCCCCGCAGTACTTC. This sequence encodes CASSFRPPQYF.

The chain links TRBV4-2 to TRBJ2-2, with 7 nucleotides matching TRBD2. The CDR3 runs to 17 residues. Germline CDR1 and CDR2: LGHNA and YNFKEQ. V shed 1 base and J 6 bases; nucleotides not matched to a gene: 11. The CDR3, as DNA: TGTGCCAGCAGCCAAGGTATGCGGGAGAGTTCCCCCGGGGAGCTGTTTTTT. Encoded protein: CASSQGMRESSPGELFF.

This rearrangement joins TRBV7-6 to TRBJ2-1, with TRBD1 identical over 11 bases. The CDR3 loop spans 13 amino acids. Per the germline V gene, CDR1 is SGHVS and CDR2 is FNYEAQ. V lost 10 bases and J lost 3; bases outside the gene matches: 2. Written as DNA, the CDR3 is TGTGCCACCGGGACAGGGGGCTACAATGAGCAGTTCTTC. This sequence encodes CATGTGGYNEQFF.

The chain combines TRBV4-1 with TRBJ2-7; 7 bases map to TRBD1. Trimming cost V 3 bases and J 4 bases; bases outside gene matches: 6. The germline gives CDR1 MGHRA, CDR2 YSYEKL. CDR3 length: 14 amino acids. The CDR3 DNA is TGCGCCAGCAGCCACCGGGACAGCACTTACGAGCAGTACTTC. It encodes CASSHRDSTYEQYF.

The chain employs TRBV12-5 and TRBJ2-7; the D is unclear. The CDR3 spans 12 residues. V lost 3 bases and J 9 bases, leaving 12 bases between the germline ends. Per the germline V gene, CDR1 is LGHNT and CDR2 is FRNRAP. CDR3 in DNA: TGTGCTAGTGGTTTAATTATTTGGCGGCAGTACTTC. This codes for CASGLIIWRQYF.

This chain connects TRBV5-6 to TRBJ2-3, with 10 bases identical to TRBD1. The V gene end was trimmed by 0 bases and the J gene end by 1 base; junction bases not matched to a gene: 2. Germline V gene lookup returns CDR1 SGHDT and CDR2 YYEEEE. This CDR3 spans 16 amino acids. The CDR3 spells CASSLVGTGGTDTQYF. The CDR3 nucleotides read TGTGCCAGCAGCTTGGTAGGGACAGGGGGCACAGATACGCAGTATTTT.

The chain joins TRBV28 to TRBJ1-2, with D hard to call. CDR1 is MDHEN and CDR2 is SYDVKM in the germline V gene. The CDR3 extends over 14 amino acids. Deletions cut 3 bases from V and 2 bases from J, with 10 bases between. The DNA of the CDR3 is TGTGCCAGCAGTTTTTGGGCCGACAACTATGGCTACACCTTC. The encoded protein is CASSFWADNYGYTF.

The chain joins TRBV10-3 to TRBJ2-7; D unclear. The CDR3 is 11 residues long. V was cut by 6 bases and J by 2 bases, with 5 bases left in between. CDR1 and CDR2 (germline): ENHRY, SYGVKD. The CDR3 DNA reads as TGTGCCATCAGCGCGACCTACGAGCAGTACTTC. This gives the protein CAISATYEQYF.

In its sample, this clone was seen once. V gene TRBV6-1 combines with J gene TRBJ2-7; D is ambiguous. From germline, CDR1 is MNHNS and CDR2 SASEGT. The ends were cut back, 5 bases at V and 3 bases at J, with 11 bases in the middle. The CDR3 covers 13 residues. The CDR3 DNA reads TGTGCCAGCAGTCCCCCAGAACGCTACGAGCAGTACTTC. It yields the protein CASSPPERYEQYF.

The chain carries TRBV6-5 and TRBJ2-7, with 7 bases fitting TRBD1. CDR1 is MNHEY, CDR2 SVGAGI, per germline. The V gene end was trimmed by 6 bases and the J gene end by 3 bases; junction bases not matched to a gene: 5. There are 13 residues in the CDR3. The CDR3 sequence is CASRGAGGYEQYF. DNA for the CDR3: TGTGCCAGCAGGGGGGCAGGGGGCTACGAGCAGTACTTC.

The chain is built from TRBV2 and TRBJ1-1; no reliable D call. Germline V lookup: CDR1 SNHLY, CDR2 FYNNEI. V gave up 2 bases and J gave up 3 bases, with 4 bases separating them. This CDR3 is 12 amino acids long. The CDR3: CASSERDTEAFF. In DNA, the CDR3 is TGTGCCAGCAGTGAACGAGACACTGAAGCTTTCTTT. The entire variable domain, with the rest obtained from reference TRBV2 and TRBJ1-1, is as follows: EPEVTQTPSHQVTQMGQEVILRCVPISNHLYFYWYRQILGQKVEFLVSFYNNEISEKSEIFDDQFSVERPDGSNFTLKIRSTKLEDSAMYFCASSERDTEAFFGQGTRLTVV.

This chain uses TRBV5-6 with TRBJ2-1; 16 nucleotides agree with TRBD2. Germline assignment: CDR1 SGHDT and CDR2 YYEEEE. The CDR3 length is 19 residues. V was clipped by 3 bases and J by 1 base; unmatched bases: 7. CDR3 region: CASSSMGLAGGRSYNEQFF. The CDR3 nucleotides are TGTGCCAGCAGCTCGATGGGACTAGCGGGGGGGCGGTCCTACAATGAGCAGTTCTTC.